This T cell receptor beta chain derives from a study of cytomegalovirus exposure and HLA in healthy donors. Looking at the study overall: Of around 400 genotyped donors, around 80% grouped in the Caucasian-associated ancestry cluster. Study results and caveats: In a later analysis, at a false discovery rate of 0.05, 16,951 TCR beta sequences matched HLA alleles.

Ten or more counts support this clone. Its antigen remains unknown. PCR used 60 Vbeta primers and 13 Jbeta primers. Sequenced by immunoSEQ multiplex PCR; TCRdb stores in-frame clones only, minus some. The profile shows more than 130,000 clones, approximately 77% of them singletons. This CDR3 is 16 amino acids long. This rearrangement joins TRBV21-1 to TRBJ2-2; the table's D call, TRBD1, has no DNA check behind it. TRBV21-1 is recorded as a pseudogene. The specimen sequenced was PBMCs. The source of this sequence is a woman aged 50 to 60 in good health and CMV-seronegative. The CDR3 bases are TGTGCCAGCAGCAAAGAGGGGACAGGGGTGGGCGGGGAGCTGTTTTTT. The encoded protein is CASSKEGTGVGGELFF.